The source of this TCR beta chain is a study of T cell responses to AZD1222 COVID-19 vaccine. The study, taken as a whole, reports: Seropositive status at baseline applied to only a handful of AZD1222 recipients.

Comment on this clone: Its specificity is unknown.

This CDR3 is 13 amino acids long. The V end lost 4 bases, the J end lost 5 bases, and 11 bases lay between the germline ends. Germline V gene sequence: CDR1 KGHSH, CDR2 LQKENI. TCRdb's table, derived via immunoSEQ multiplex PCR, lists solely in-frame clones and lacks some. The sample carries roughly 130,000 clones, about 90% recorded once. Sequenced here: peripheral blood, sampled on day 0 of AZD1222 vaccination. This clonotype was sampled from an adult in good health. This chain links TRBV18 with TRBJ1-2; D gene ambiguous. CDR3 DNA sequence: TGTGCCAGCTCACTCCGGGCAGTATATGGCTACACCTTC. This translates into CASSLRAVYGYTF.